This T cell receptor (beta chain) originates from a study of OX40 agonist ivuxolimab in advanced cancers. Background on the study: Recorded diagnoses for dose-escalation patients were hepatocellular carcinoma, melanoma, renal cell or head and neck cancer. Study results and caveats: By week 6 at 0.1 to 3.0 mg/kg, blood CD4+ and CD8+ T cells had expanded clonally. Also present in some nonresponders was a low level of normalized T-cell clonal expansion.

Of note for this clone: The antigen remains unidentified.

Sequencing used immunoSEQ multiplex PCR; TCRdb keeps in-frame clones, though not all of them. The table includes about 77,000 clones, around 86% detected once. Trimming removed 0 bases from V and 0 bases from J; junction bases left unmatched: 6. The CDR3 has 17 amino acids. Per germline, CDR1 SGHRS and CDR2 YFSETQ. This sequence was found in an adult with an advanced solid tumor such as melanoma, head and neck, liver or kidney cancer. The sample consisted of CD4+ or CD8+ T cells sorted from blood, taken in a trial of the OX40 agonist ivuxolimab. This chain uses TRBV5-1 with TRBJ2-1, with TRBD2 identical over 7 bases. The CDR3 sequence: CASSLDGGVSSYNEQFF. CDR3 nucleotide sequence: TGCGCCAGCAGCTTGGATGGGGGGGTTAGCTCCTACAATGAGCAGTTCTTC.